A selection of T cell receptor beta chains follows, all from one sample in a study of T cells in Graves' hyperthyroidism and ophthalmopathy. MiXCR, applied by TCRdb to the multiplex PCR reads, yields one record per CDR3 protein. This sample carries more than 300,000 distinct CDR3 sequences, about a fifth of them seen once, and the ten largest clones take 35% to 50%. Sequences were obtained from blood. The receptors here all came from a man younger than 35 with Graves' ophthalmopathy. CDR3s include the opening cysteine and the closing phenylalanine or tryptophan. Fields, in order: CDR3 protein, CDR3 DNA, V gene, clone size, D gene, CDR3 length, J gene. A D gene is named only where the DNA matches it firmly. Clone sizes are given selectively: once, few, many, or a class where the clone is expanded.

CAAAFSSYNEQFF | TGTGCCGCGGCTTTTAGCTCCTACAATGAGCAGTTCTTC | TRBV7-8 | many | . | 13 | TRBJ2-1
CASSLGGGTAYNEQFF | TGTGCCAGCAGCTTGGGTGGCGGGACGGCCTACAATGAGCAGTTCTTC | TRBV13 | . | . | 16 | TRBJ2-1
CATATGENPGTQYF | TGTGCCACCGCGACCGGGGAGAATCCAGGGACGCAGTATTTT | TRBV10-3 | . | . | 14 | TRBJ2-3
CASSRDRDDEQYF | TGTGCCAGTAGCCGGGACAGGGACGACGAGCAGTACTTC | TRBV12-3/TRBV12-4 | . | TRBD1 | 13 | TRBJ2-7
CASSADRGRASGGRHEQFF | TGTGCCAGCAGCGCGGACAGGGGGCGCGCTAGCGGGGGGCGCCATGAGCAGTTCTTC | TRBV2 | . | . | 19 | TRBJ2-1
CASSRRIGQANYGYTF | TGTGCCAGCAGTCGACGAATAGGACAGGCTAACTATGGCTACACCTTC | TRBV12-3/TRBV12-4 | many | TRBD1 | 16 | TRBJ1-2
CSARPGRSSTGELLF | TGCAGTGCTAGACCCGGCAGGTCGAGCACCGGGGAGCTGCTTTTT | TRBV20-1 | . | . | 15 | TRBJ2-2
CASSQEPGTAYNEQFF | TGCGCCAGCAGCCAAGAACCCGGGACAGCCTACAATGAGCAGTTCTTC | TRBV4-1 | . | TRBD1 | 16 | TRBJ2-1
CASSAQGNSPLHF | TGCGCCAGCAGCGCCCAGGGGAATTCACCCCTCCACTTT | TRBV5-1 | few | . | 13 | TRBJ1-6
CSAGGHGRRQPQHF | TGCAGTGCTGGAGGACACGGGAGGCGTCAGCCCCAGCATTTT | TRBV20-1 | . | . | 14 | TRBJ1-5
CASSYAGGQNEQFF | TGTGCCAGCAGTTACGCGGGGGGGCAGAATGAGCAGTTCTTC | TRBV6-6 | many | TRBD2 | 14 | TRBJ2-1
CASSAGTGYEQYF | TGTGCCAGCAGTGCCGGGACAGGCTACGAGCAGTACTTC | TRBV12-3/TRBV12-4 | many | TRBD1 | 13 | TRBJ2-7
CSARDGDRATGELFF | TGCAGTGCTAGAGATGGGGACAGGGCCACCGGGGAGCTGTTTTTT | TRBV20-1 | few | TRBD1 | 15 | TRBJ2-2
CASSSTRDRGDGYTF | TGTGCCAGCAGCTCAACCAGAGACAGGGGGGATGGCTACACCTTC | TRBV7-9 | many | TRBD1 | 15 | TRBJ1-2
CASSEGHLRSEQFF | TGCGCCAGCAGCGAGGGACACCTTAGGAGTGAGCAGTTCTTC | TRBV5-1 | . | . | 14 | TRBJ2-1
CASSILGGGGEQFF | TGTGCCAGTAGTATTTTGGGAGGGGGCGGGGAGCAGTTCTTC | TRBV19 | . | . | 14 | TRBJ2-1
CASSLGWQGINEQFF | TGCGCCAGCAGCTTGGGGTGGCAGGGGATCAATGAGCAGTTCTTC | TRBV5-1 | many | . | 15 | TRBJ2-1
CASSPRGQPNEKLFF | TGTGCCAGCTCACCCAGGGGACAGCCTAATGAAAAACTGTTTTTT | TRBV18 | many | TRBD1 | 15 | TRBJ1-4
CASSQGGSVYTEAFF | TGCGCCAGCAGCCAAGGGGGGTCGGTGTACACTGAAGCTTTCTTT | TRBV4-1 | many | . | 15 | TRBJ1-1
CSASQGSYTEAFF | TGCAGTGCTAGCCAGGGATCCTACACTGAAGCTTTCTTT | TRBV20-1 | once | . | 13 | TRBJ1-1
CASSVGGLGGQETQYF | TGTGCCAGCAGCGTGGGCGGCCTGGGGGGCCAAGAGACCCAGTACTTC | TRBV9 | . | . | 16 | TRBJ2-5
CASSLDGGSNQPQHF | TGTGCCAGCAGCTTAGACGGGGGTAGCAATCAGCCCCAGCATTTT | TRBV7-9 | many | . | 15 | TRBJ1-5
CASSITGRNNQPQHF | TGTGCCAGCAGTATTACAGGGAGGAACAATCAGCCCCAGCATTTT | TRBV28 | . | . | 15 | TRBJ1-5
CASRSRAGRSYEQYF | TGTGCCAGCAGATCAAGGGCAGGGCGCTCCTACGAGCAGTACTTC | TRBV25-1 | few | . | 15 | TRBJ2-7
CASSPTGMGEQFF | TGTGCCAGCAGCCCGACAGGCATGGGTGAGCAGTTCTTC | TRBV7-3 | many | . | 13 | TRBJ2-1
CASSEDLEGRAYPTYEQYF | TGTGCCAGCAGTGAGGATTTGGAAGGGAGGGCCTATCCTACCTACGAGCAGTACTTC | TRBV6-1 | many | TRBD2 | 19 | TRBJ2-7
CSAVDLQGLASPLHF | TGCAGTGCTGTCGACCTACAGGGACTTGCTTCACCCCTCCACTTT | TRBV20-1 | . | . | 15 | TRBJ1-6
CASSAGQSNSPLHF | TGTGCCAGCAGCGCCGGACAGAGCAATTCACCCCTCCACTTT | TRBV9 | . | . | 14 | TRBJ1-6
CASSELGNTDTQYF | TGTGCCAGCAGTGAACTGGGGAACACAGATACGCAGTATTTT | TRBV6-1 | many | . | 14 | TRBJ2-3
CASSPWTPYGQYF | TGTGCCAGCAGCCCCTGGACACCTTACGGGCAGTACTTC | TRBV7-2 | . | . | 13 | TRBJ2-7
CASSLEGPTSYGYTF | TGCGCCAGCAGCTTGGAGGGCCCGACATCGTATGGCTACACCTTC | TRBV5-1 | many | . | 15 | TRBJ1-2
CSALRPEGSYEQYF | TGCAGTGCTTTAAGGCCTGAAGGGTCCTACGAGCAGTACTTC | TRBV20-1 | few | . | 14 | TRBJ2-7
CASSHRDSISYEQYF | TGCGCCAGCAGCCACCGGGATTCCATCTCCTACGAGCAGTACTTC | TRBV4-1 | . | . | 15 | TRBJ2-7
CASSIGGASTDTQYF | TGTGCCAGCAGCATTGGGGGAGCTAGCACAGATACGCAGTATTTT | TRBV11-3 | many | . | 15 | TRBJ2-3
CASSSLRDGMGNQPQHF | TGTGCCAGCAGCTCTCTCCGGGACGGCATGGGCAATCAGCCCCAGCATTTT | TRBV11-3 | many | . | 17 | TRBJ1-5
CASSPRTGQGNYGYTF | TGTGCCAGCAGCCCTAGAACCGGACAGGGGAACTATGGCTACACCTTC | TRBV28 | many | TRBD1 | 16 | TRBJ1-2
CASQGDRGGPLHF | TGCGCCAGCCAGGGGGACAGGGGAGGACCCCTCCACTTT | TRBV5-1 | many | TRBD1 | 13 | TRBJ1-6
CASSPTDGHVSYEQYF | TGTGCCAGCTCACCAACTGACGGTCATGTCTCCTACGAGCAGTACTTC | TRBV18 | . | . | 16 | TRBJ2-7
CASKVTVGYGYTF | TGTGCCAGCAAGGTAACAGTAGGCTATGGCTACACCTTC | TRBV6-1 | few | . | 13 | TRBJ1-2
CASSLGTGAPDEQFF | TGTGCCAGCAGCCTCGGGACAGGAGCTCCGGATGAGCAGTTCTTC | TRBV7-8 | many | TRBD1 | 15 | TRBJ2-1
CASSFRVLEGTEAFF | TGTGCCAGCAGCTTTCGGGTCTTGGAGGGGACTGAAGCTTTCTTT | TRBV7-2 | . | . | 15 | TRBJ1-1
CASSSGQGLDEQFF | TGTGCCAGCAGCTCAGGACAGGGTTTAGATGAGCAGTTCTTC | TRBV13 | many | TRBD1 | 14 | TRBJ2-1
CASSPGYRAETQYF | TGTGCCAGCTCACCAGGTTACAGGGCTGAGACCCAGTACTTC | TRBV18 | . | . | 14 | TRBJ2-5